The 6 T cell receptor beta chains below all came from one sample that was sequenced in a study of blood T cell repertoires in COVID-19. Clones were sequenced by immunoSEQ multiplex PCR, and TCRdb holds only the in-frame ones, with some missing. The sample shows 150,000 to 200,000 clones, roughly 80% of them seen only once. Sequences were obtained from peripheral blood. Receptor source: a man aged 50 to 59 who had recovered from COVID-19.

This chain uses TRBV6-5 with TRBJ2-3; 8 nucleotides match TRBD1. Germline V gene sequence: CDR1 MNHEY, CDR2 SVGAGI. The trim removed 4 bases at V and 6 bases at J, leaving 0 bases unmatched. This CDR3 is 12 amino acids long. The CDR3, as DNA: TGTGCCAGCAGTTGGGACAGGGATACGCAGTATTTT. It specifies CASSWDRDTQYF.

The rearrangement uses TRBV27 and TRBJ2-1; unclear D gene. The ends were cut back, 3 bases at V and 9 bases at J, with 15 bases in the middle. Germline values: CDR1 MNHEY, CDR2 SMNVEV (reference sequence). This CDR3 has 14 residues. The CDR3 loop reads CASSLGPPLREQFF. The CDR3 region has the DNA TGTGCCAGCAGTTTGGGCCCTCCTTTGCGTGAGCAGTTCTTC.

The rearrangement links TRBV28 to TRBJ2-1; 11 bases match TRBD2. CDR3 length: 17 amino acids. With 5 bases clipped from V and 9 bases from J, the junction kept 15 bases outside the gene matches. Per the germline V gene, CDR1 is MDHEN and CDR2 is SYDVKM. The CDR3 loop is CASSPGAGSGRGGEQFF. CDR3 in DNA: TGTGCCAGCAGTCCGGGAGCGGGTAGCGGGAGGGGGGGTGAGCAGTTCTTC. The whole variable domain, remainder taken from reference TRBV28 and TRBJ2-1, is DVKVTQSSRYLVKRTGEKVFLECVQDMDHENMFWYRQDPGLGLRLIYFSYDVKMKEKGDIPEGYSVSREKKERFSLILESASTNQTSMYLCASSPGAGSGRGGEQFFGPGTRLTVL.

The CDR3: CAWNLKNTDTQYF. CDR3 nucleotide sequence: TGTGCCTGGAACTTAAAGAACACAGATACGCAGTATTTT. The V gene is TRBV30, the J gene TRBJ2-3; D not certain. From germline, CDR1 is GTSNPN and CDR2 SVGIG (reference sequence). Trimming removed 4 bases at V and 2 bases at J, with 10 bases between. CDR3 length equals 13 residues.

This clone has only a few counts. The chain joins TRBV28 to TRBJ1-1; D possibly corresponds to TRBD1 (5 bases). Germline lookup yields CDR1 MDHEN and CDR2 SYDVKM. V lost 2 bases to trimming and J lost 1 base, with 11 bases between them. This CDR3 has 15 residues. CDR3 sequence reads: CASSLRYRRNTEAFF. For the CDR3, the DNA is TGTGCCAGCAGTTTACGGTACAGGAGGAACACTGAAGCTTTCTTT.

This chain links TRBV15 with TRBJ2-5; TRBD1 aligns across 7 bases. The V and J ends lost 5 bases and 2 bases, in that order; junction bases with no gene match: 8. CDR1 and CDR2 (germline): LNHNV, YYDKDF (reference sequence). The CDR3 sequence is 15 residues long. CDR3 region: CATSWGTAPQETQYF. The DNA for the CDR3 is TGTGCCACCAGCTGGGGGACAGCACCTCAAGAGACCCAGTACTTC.